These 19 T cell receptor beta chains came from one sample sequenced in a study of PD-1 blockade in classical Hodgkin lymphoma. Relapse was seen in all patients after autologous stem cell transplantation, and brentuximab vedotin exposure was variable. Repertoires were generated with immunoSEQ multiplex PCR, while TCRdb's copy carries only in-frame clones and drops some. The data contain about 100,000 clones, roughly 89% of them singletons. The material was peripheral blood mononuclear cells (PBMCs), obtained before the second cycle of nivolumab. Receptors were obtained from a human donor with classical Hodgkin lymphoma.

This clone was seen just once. For the CDR3, the DNA is TGTGCCAGCAGCTTACTCGCCCGGACAGCAAACACCGGGGAGCTGTTTTTT. Translation: CASSLLARTANTGELFF. This chain connects TRBV7-3 to TRBJ2-2; maybe TRBD1 (6 bases). Germline values: CDR1 SGHTA, CDR2 FQGTGA. The CDR3 has 17 residues. Trimming took off 2 bases at V and 2 bases at J, with 15 bases between the two ends.

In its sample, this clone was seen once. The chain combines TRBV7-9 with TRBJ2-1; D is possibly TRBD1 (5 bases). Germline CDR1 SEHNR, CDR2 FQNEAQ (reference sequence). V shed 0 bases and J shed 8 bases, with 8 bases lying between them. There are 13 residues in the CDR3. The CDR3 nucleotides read TGTGCCAGCAGCTTAGCGTGGGGCGATGAGCAGTTCTTC. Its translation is CASSLAWGDEQFF.

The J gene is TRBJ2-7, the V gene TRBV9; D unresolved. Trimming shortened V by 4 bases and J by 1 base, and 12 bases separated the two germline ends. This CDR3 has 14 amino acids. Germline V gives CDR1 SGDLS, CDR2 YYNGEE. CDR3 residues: CASSPGSVSYEQYF. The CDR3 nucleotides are TGTGCCAGCAGCCCCGGGTCAGTTTCCTACGAGCAGTACTTC.

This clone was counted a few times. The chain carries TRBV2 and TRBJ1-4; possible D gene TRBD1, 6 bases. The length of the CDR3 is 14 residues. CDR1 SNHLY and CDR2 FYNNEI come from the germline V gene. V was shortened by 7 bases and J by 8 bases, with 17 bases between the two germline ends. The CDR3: CASIQGRAGEKLFF. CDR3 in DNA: TGTGCCAGCATACAGGGAAGGGCTGGGGAAAAACTGTTTTTT. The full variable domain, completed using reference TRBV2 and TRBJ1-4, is EPEVTQTPSHQVTQMGQEVILRCVPISNHLYFYWYRQILGQKVEFLVSFYNNEISEKSEIFDDQFSVERPDGSNFTLKIRSTKLEDSAMYFCASIQGRAGEKLFFGSGTQLSVL.

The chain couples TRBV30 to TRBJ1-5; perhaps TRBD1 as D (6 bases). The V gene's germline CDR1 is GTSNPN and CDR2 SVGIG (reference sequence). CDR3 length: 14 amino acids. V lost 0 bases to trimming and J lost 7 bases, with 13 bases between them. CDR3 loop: CAWSVWGAGQPQHF. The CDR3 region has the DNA TGTGCCTGGAGTGTATGGGGGGCGGGCCAGCCCCAGCATTTT.

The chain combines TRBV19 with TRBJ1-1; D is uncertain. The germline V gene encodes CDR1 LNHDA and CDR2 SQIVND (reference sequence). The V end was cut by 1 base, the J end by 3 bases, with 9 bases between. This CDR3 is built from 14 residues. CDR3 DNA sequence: TGTGCCAGTAGTATAGGGAACAGATACACTGAAGCTTTCTTT. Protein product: CASSIGNRYTEAFF.

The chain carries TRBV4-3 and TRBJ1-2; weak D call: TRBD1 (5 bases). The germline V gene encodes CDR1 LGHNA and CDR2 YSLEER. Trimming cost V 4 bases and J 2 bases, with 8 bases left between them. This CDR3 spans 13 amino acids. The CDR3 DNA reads TGCGCCAGCAGCCCCAGGGTCAACTATGGCTACACCTTC. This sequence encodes CASSPRVNYGYTF.

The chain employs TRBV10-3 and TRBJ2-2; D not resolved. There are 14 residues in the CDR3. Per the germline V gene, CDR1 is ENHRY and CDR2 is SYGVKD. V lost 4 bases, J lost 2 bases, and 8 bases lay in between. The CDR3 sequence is CAISADPNTGELFF. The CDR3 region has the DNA TGTGCCATCAGTGCGGACCCCAACACCGGGGAGCTGTTTTTT.

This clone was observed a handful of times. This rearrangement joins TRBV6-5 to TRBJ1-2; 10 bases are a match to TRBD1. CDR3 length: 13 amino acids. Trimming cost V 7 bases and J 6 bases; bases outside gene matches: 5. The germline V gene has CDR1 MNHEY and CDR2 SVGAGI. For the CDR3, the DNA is TGTGCCAGCACCCCGGGACAGGGGCATGGCTACACCTTC. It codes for CASTPGQGHGYTF.

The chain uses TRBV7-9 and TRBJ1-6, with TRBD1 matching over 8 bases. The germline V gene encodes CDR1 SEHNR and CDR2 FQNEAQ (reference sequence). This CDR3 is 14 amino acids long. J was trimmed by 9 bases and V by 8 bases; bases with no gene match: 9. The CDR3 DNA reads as TGTGCCAGCGGCGAGGGACAGGCAGGTTCACCCCTCCACTTT. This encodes CASGEGQAGSPLHF.

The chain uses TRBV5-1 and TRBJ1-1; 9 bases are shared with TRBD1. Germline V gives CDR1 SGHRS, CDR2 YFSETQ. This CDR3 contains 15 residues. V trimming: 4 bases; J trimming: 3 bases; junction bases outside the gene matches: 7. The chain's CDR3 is CASSLLDRGDTEAFF. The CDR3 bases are TGCGCCAGCAGCCTATTGGACAGGGGTGACACTGAAGCTTTCTTT.

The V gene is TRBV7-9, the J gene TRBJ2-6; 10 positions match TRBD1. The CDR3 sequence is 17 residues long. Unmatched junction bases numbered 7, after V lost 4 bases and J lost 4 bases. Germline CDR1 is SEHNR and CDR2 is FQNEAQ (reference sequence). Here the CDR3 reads CASSSGTGEPGANVLTF. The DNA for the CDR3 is TGTGCCAGCAGCTCCGGGACAGGGGAACCCGGGGCCAACGTCCTGACTTTC.

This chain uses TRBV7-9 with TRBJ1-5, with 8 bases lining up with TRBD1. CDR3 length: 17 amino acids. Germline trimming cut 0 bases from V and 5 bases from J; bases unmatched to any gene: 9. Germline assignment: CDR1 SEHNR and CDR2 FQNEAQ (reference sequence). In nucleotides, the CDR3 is TGTGCCAGCAGCTTAGCTCGGACAGGGAGGGTTGATCAGCCCCAGCATTTT. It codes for CASSLARTGRVDQPQHF.

CDR3 sequence (DNA): TGCGCCAGCAGTGAGTCCTTTAATCAGCCCCAGCATTTT. Protein sequence: CASSESFNQPQHF. The chain joins TRBV10-2 to TRBJ1-5; D uncertain. CDR3 length equals 13 residues. CDR1 and CDR2 from the germline V gene are WSHSY and SAAADI. Between the trimmed V and J ends, which lost 0 bases and 4 bases, there was a span of 4 bases.

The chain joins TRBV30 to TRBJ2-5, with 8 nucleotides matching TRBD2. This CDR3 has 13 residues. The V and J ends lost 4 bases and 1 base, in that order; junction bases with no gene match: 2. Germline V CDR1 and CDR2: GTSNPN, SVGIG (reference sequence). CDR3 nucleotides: TGTGCCTGGACACGGGGGGGCCAAGAGACCCAGTACTTC. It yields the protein CAWTRGGQETQYF.

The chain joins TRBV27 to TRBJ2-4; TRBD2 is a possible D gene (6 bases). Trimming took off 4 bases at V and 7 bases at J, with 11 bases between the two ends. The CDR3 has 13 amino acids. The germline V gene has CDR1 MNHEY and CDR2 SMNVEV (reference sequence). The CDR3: CASSSGASNIQYF. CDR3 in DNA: TGTGCCAGCAGTTCGGGAGCCTCGAACATTCAGTACTTC.

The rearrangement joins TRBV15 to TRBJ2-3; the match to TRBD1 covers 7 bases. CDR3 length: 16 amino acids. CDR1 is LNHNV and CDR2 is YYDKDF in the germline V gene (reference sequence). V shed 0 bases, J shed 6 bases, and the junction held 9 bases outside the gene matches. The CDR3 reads CATSRDGQGVKDTQYF. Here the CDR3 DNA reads TGTGCCACCAGCAGAGATGGGCAGGGGGTGAAGGATACGCAGTATTTT. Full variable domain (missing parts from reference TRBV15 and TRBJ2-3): DAMVIQNPRYQVTQFGKPVTLSCSQTLNHNVMYWYQQKSSQAPKLLFHYYDKDFNNEADTPDNFQSRRPNTSFCFLDIRSPGLGDTAMYLCATSRDGQGVKDTQYFGPGTRLTVL.

Written as DNA, the CDR3 is TGCGCCAGCAGCCAAGAACAGGGGATTCAGCCCCAGCATTTT. It translates to CASSQEQGIQPQHF. This chain joins TRBV4-3 and TRBJ1-5, with 7 nucleotides matching TRBD1. Germline V lookup: CDR1 LGHNA, CDR2 YSLEER. Trimming took 0 bases from V and 6 from J; bases not matched to a gene: 2. The CDR3 has 14 amino acids.

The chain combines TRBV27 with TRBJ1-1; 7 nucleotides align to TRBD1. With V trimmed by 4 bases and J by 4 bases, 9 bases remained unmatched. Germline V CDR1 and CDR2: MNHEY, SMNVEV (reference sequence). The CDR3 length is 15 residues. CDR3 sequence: CASSSFDRAATEAFF. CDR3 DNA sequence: TGTGCCAGCAGTTCCTTCGACAGGGCGGCCACTGAAGCTTTCTTT.